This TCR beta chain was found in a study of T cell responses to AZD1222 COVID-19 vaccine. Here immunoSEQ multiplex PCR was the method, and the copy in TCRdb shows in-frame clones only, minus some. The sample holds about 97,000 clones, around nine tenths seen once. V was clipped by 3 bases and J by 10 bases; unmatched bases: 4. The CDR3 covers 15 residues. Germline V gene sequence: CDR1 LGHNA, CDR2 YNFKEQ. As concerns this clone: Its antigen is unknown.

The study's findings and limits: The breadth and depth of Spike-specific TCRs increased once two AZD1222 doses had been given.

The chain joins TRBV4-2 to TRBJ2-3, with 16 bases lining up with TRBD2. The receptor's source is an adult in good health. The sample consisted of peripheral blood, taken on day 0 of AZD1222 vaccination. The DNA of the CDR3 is TGTGCCAGCAGCCAGGGGACTAGCGGGGGGGAGCCGCAGTATTTT. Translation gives CASSQGTSGGEPQYF.